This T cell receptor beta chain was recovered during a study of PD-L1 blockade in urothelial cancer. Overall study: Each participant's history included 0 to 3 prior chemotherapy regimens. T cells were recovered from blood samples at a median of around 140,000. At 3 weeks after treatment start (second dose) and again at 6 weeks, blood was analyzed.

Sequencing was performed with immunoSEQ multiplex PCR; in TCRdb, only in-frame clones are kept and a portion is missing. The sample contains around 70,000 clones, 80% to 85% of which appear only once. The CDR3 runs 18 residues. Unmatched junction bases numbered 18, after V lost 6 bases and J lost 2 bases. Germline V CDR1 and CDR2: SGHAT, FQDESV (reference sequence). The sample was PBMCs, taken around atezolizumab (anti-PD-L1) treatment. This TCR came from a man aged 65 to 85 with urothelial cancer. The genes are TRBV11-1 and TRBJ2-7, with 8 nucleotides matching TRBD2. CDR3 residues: CASSPSDGFSGDPYEQYF. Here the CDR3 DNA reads TGTGCCAGCAGTCCCTCCGATGGTTTTAGCGGGGACCCCTACGAGCAGTACTTC. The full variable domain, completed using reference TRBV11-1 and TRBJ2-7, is EAEVAQSPRYKITEKSQAVAFWCDPISGHATLYWYRQILGQGPELLVQFQDESVVDDSQLPKDRFSAERLKGVDSTLKIQPAELGDSAMYLCASSPSDGFSGDPYEQYFGPGTRLTVT.